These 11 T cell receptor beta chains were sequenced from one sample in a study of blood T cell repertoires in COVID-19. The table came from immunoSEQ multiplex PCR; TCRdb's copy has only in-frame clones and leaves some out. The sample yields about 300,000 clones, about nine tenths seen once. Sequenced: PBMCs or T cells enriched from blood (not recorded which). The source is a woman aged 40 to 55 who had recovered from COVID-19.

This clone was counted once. Here the CDR3 reads CASSRAGGEKLFF. The CDR3 region has the DNA TGTGCCAGCAGCCGGGCAGGGGGTGAAAAACTGTTTTTT. The rearrangement links TRBV5-4 to TRBJ1-4; 7 nucleotides align to TRBD1. J gave up 7 bases and V 4 bases, and 4 bases lay outside the gene matches. CDR1 is SGHNT and CDR2 is YYREEE in the germline V gene (reference sequence). CDR3 length: 13 amino acids. The complete variable domain, with remaining parts taken from reference TRBV5-4 and TRBJ1-4, reads ETGVTQSPTHLIKTRGQQVTLRCSSQSGHNTVSWYQQALGQGPQFIFQYYREEENGRGNFPPRFSGLQFPNYSSELNVNALELDDSALYLCASSRAGGEKLFFGSGTQLSVL.

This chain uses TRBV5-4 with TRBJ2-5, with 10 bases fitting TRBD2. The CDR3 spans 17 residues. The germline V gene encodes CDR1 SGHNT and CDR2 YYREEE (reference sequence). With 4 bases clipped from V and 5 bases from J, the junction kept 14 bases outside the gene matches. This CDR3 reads CASSGDSGGSTRETQYF. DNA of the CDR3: TGTGCCAGCAGCGGGGATAGCGGGGGGTCAACCAGGGAGACCCAGTACTTC.

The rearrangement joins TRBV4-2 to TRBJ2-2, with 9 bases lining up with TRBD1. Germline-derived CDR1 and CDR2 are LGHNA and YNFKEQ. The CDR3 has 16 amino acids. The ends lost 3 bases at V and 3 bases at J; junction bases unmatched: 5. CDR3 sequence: CASSHPGQGYTGELFF. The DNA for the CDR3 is TGTGCCAGCAGCCATCCGGGACAGGGATACACCGGGGAGCTGTTTTTT.

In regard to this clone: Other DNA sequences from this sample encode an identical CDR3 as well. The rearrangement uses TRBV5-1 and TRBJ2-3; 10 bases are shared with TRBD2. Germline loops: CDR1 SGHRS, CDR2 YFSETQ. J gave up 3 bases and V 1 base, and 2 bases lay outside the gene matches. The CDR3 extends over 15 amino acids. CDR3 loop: CASSLTSGETDTQYF. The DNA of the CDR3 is TGCGCCAGCAGCTTGACTAGCGGGGAGACAGATACGCAGTATTTT.

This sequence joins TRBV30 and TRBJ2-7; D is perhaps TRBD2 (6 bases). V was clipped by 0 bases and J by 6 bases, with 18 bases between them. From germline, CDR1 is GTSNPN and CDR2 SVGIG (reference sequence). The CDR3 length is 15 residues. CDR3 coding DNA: TGTGCCTGGAGTGTATGGTCGGGGGTTTACAGCGAGCAGTACTTC. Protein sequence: CAWSVWSGVYSEQYF.

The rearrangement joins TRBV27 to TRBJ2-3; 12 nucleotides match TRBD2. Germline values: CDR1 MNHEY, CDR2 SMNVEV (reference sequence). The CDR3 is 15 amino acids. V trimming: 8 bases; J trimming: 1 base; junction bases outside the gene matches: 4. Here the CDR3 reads CASGRLAGGTDTQYF. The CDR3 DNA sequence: TGTGCCAGCGGGCGACTAGCGGGGGGCACAGATACGCAGTATTTT.

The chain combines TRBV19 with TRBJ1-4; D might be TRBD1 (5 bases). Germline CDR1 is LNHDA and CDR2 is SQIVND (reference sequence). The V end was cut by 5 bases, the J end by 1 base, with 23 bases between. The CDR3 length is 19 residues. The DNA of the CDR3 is TGTGCCAGTAGTGTCCAACTCAGGGATTCAAGGGAAACTAATGAAAAACTGTTTTTT. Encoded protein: CASSVQLRDSRETNEKLFF.

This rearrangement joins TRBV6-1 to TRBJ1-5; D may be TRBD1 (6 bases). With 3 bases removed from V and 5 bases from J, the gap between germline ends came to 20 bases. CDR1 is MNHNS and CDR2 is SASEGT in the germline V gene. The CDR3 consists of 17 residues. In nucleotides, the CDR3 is TGTGCCAGCAGTGACCCGTTCTGGGGTCCAGGGGATCAGCCCCAGCATTTT. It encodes CASSDPFWGPGDQPQHF.

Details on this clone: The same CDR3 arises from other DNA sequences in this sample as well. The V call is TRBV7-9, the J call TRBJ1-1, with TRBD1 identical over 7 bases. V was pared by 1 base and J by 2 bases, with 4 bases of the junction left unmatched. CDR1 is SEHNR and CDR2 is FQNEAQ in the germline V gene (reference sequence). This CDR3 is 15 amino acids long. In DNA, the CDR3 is TGTGCCAGCAGCTTAGTGAGGACAGGTAACACTGAAGCTTTCTTT. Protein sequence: CASSLVRTGNTEAFF.

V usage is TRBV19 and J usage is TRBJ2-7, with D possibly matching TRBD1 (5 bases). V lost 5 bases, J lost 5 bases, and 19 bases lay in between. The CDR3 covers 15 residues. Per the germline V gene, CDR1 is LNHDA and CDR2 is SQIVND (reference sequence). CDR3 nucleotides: TGTGCCAGTAGTCCCAGTTTCAGGGTCTACGACGAGCAGTACTTC. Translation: CASSPSFRVYDEQYF.

As DNA, the CDR3 is TGTGCCAGCAGCTGTCCGAGCTGCAATGAGCAGTTCTTC. It encodes CASSCPSCNEQFF. The chain employs TRBV11-3 and TRBJ2-1; D is unclear. Germline CDR1 is SGHNT and CDR2 is YENEEA. The CDR3 is 13 amino acids. Trimming took off 4 bases at V and 6 bases at J, with 10 bases between the two ends. Complete variable domain (other parts from reference TRBV11-3 and TRBJ2-1): EAGVVQSPRYKIIEKKQPVAFWCNPISGHNTLYWYLQNLGQGPELLIRYENEEAVDDSQLPKDRFSAERLKGVDSTLKIQPAELGDSAVYLCASSCPSCNEQFFGPGTRLTVL.